What follows are 10 T cell receptor beta chains derived from one specimen sequenced in a study of tumor-infiltrating lymphocytes in primary liver carcinoma (dated 2017 in TCRdb). The run used an Illumina HiSeq 2500. A constant-region primer and ProtoScript II reverse transcriptase were used to reverse-transcribe TCRbeta-specific cDNA from around 540 ng total RNA. Three nested multiplex PCR rounds, following a slightly modified ARM-PCR procedure, were used to build the TCRbeta libraries. The first two PCR rounds used multiplex TRBV1-TRBV30 forward primers with a Cbeta reverse primer, each for approximately 11 cycles. The public reads were reprocessed in TCRdb via fastp at Q25 and MiXCR, keeping in-frame beta chains. One record per CDR3 amino acid sequence lists the most common genes and DNA. This sample has about 310,000 distinct CDR3 sequences in its table, and approximately 60% of those were observed once. Around 9.5% of the sample comes from the top ten.

Blood RNA was extracted from unsorted whole blood with TRIzol reagent; germline DNA came from the DNeasy Blood & Tissue kit. The source material was peripheral blood. The source is a middle-aged man with primary liver carcinoma and hepatitis B virus infection.

This clonotype was found a few times. The V and J genes are TRBV5-4 and TRBJ2-3; D is perhaps TRBD2 (5 bases). The CDR3 extends over 13 amino acids. The germline V and J ends were trimmed by 3 bases and 7 bases, with 12 bases remaining between them. CDR1 is SGHNT, CDR2 YYREEE, per germline (reference sequence). CDR3 amino acids: CASSSDPGNTQYF. CDR3 coding DNA: TGTGCCAGCAGCTCGGACCCGGGGAATACGCAGTATTTT.

This clonotype has at least ten counts. This sequence joins TRBV12-3 or TRBV12-4 and TRBJ2-3; 9 bases agree with TRBD2. Trimming at V came to 5 bases and at J to 0 bases, leaving 9 bases not matched to a gene. The CDR3 consists of 17 residues. Here the CDR3 reads CASSPSGNRASTDTQYF. CDR3 nucleotide sequence: TGTGCCAGCAGTCCTAGCGGGAACCGTGCTAGCACAGATACGCAGTATTTT.

About this clonotype itself: A read error may account for a junction end that differs from germline. The chain uses TRBV11-2 and TRBJ2-6; the D gene is possibly TRBD1 (5 bases). Germline CDR1 SGHAT, CDR2 FQNNGV. This CDR3 is 16 amino acids long. CDR3 coding DNA: TGTACCAGCAGCTTATCGTCAGGGATTGGGGCCAACGTCCTAACTTTC. This translates into CTSSLSSGIGANVLTF. The full variable domain, with the rest looked up from reference TRBV11-2 and TRBJ2-6, is EAGVAQSPRYKIIEKRQSVAFWCNPISGHATLYWYQQILGQGPKLLIQFQNNGVVDDSQLPKDRFSAERLKGVDSTLKIQPAKLEDSAVYLCTSSLSSGIGANVLTFGAGSRLTVL.

The V gene is TRBV28, the J gene TRBJ2-7; 8 bases are shared with TRBD1. The CDR3 sequence is 15 residues long. Germline loops: CDR1 MDHEN, CDR2 SYDVKM. Unmatched junction bases numbered 13, after V lost 8 bases and J lost 4 bases. CDR3 amino acids: CASSLPQGARYEQYF. CDR3 DNA: TGTGCCAGCTCGTTACCTCAGGGGGCGAGGTACGAGCAGTACTTC.

This clonotype was observed a handful of times. The CDR3 spells CASSGQLGGNTIYF. CDR3 DNA sequence: TGTGCCAGCAGCGGACAGTTGGGGGGAAACACCATATATTTT. V gene TRBV6-6 combines with J gene TRBJ1-3, with a possible D match to TRBD1 (6 bases). This CDR3 region has 14 residues. V lost 6 bases, J lost 4 bases, and 13 bases lay in between. From germline, CDR1 is MNHNY and CDR2 SVGAGI (reference sequence).

This chain links TRBV5-1 with TRBJ1-4; D not resolved. The CDR3 has 14 residues. Germline V gives CDR1 SGHRS, CDR2 YFSETQ. V was shortened by 3 bases and J by 4 bases, with 10 bases between the two germline ends. The CDR3 protein is CASSSMGSNEKLFF. The CDR3 DNA follows: TGCGCCAGCAGCTCGATGGGCAGTAATGAAAAACTGTTTTTT.

This clonotype was observed many times. This chain connects TRBV5-4 to TRBJ2-7; 12 bases align to TRBD2. The germline CDR1 and CDR2 sequences are SGHNT and YYREEE (reference sequence). J lost 0 bases, V lost 3 bases, and 4 bases had no gene match. The CDR3 runs to 16 residues. The CDR3 reads CASSSTSGRYSYEQYF. The CDR3 nucleotides are TGTGCCAGCAGCTCGACTAGCGGGAGATACTCCTACGAGCAGTACTTC. Full variable domain (remainder filled in from reference TRBV5-4 and TRBJ2-7): ETGVTQSPTHLIKTRGQQVTLRCSSQSGHNTVSWYQQALGQGPQFIFQYYREEENGRGNFPPRFSGLQFPNYSSELNVNALELDDSALYLCASSSTSGRYSYEQYFGPGTRLTVT.

Regarding this clonotype: At one of its ends the junction is not consistent with the germline gene, which may arise from a read error. The rearrangement joins TRBV11-3 to TRBJ2-2; unclear D gene. Germline CDR1 and CDR2: SGHNT and YENEEA. The CDR3 totals 13 residues. The CDR3 is CASSLDFTVELFF. CDR3 sequence (DNA): TGTGCCAGCAGCCTAGACTTCACCGTGGAGCTGTTTTTT.

In regard to this clonotype: A read error may be the cause here, since a much bigger clone is one base away. The chain joins TRBV6-5 to TRBJ2-7; D is perhaps TRBD1 (6 bases). V lost 2 bases and J 2 bases, leaving 13 bases between the germline ends. Germline lookup yields CDR1 MNHEY and CDR2 SVGAGI. CDR3 length: 15 amino acids. The CDR3 sequence: CASSYTQHRAYEQYF. In nucleotides, the CDR3 is TGTGCCAGCAGTTACACTCAGCACAGGGCCTACGAGCAGTACTTC.

Notes on this clonotype: This likely comes from a read error, as the CDR3 has no conserved phenylalanine or tryptophan at its end. The chain carries TRBV28 and TRBJ2-2, with D tentatively TRBD2 (7 bases). The CDR3 runs 14 residues. Germline values: CDR1 MDHEN, CDR2 SYDVKM. This CDR3 reads CASSLQQGGGGLFL. The DNA for the CDR3 is TGTGCCAGCAGTTTACAACAGGGCGGCGGGGGGCTGTTTTTG.